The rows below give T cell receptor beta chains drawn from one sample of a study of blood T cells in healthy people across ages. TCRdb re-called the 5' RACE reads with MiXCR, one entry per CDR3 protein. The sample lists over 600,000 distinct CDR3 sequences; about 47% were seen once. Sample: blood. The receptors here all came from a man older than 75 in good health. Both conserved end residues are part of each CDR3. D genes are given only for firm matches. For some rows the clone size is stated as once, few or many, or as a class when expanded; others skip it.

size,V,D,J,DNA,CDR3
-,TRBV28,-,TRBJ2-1,TGTGCCAGCAGTCCCGTTTTTGGGGGGGCATCTTACAATGAGCAGTTCTTC,CASSPVFGGASYNEQFF
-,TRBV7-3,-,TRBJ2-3,TGTGCCAGCAGCTTCGGCGGTAGAATCACAGATACGCAGTATTTT,CASSFGGRITDTQYF
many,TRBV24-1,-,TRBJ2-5,TGTGCCACCAGTGATGCAACAGGTCAAGAGACCCAGTACTTC,CATSDATGQETQYF
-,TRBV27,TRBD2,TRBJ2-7,TGTGCCAGCAGTTTAGGTGGGACTAGCGGAGGGTACGAGCAGTACTTC,CASSLGGTSGGYEQYF
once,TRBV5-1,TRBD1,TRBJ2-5,TGCGCCAGCAGCTTGGGAGGCAGGGGACAGGAGGAGACCCAGTACTTC,CASSLGGRGQEETQYF
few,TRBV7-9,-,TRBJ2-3,TGTGCCAGCACCCCCGAGCGACTACTCACAGATACGCAGTATTTT,CASTPERLLTDTQYF
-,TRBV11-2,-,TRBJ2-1,TGTCCCAGCAGCTTAGATCGGGGCCGTAGGGCTTACAATGAGCAGTTCTTC,CPSSLDRGRRAYNEQFF
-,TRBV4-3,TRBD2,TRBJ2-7,TGCGCCAGCAGCCTAATGAAGGGAGGGGCCTACGAGCAGTACTTC,CASSLMKGGAYEQYF
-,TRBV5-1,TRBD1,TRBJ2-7,TGCGCCAGCAGCTTCCGGACAGGGATAGACTACGAGCAGTACTTC,CASSFRTGIDYEQYF
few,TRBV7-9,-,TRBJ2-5,TGTGCCAGCAGCTCACAGGGGAGGGAGCAGTACTTC,CASSSQGREQYF
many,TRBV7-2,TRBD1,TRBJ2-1,TGTGCCAGCAGCTTAGTTGTGGGACAGGGCCCTTACAATGAGCAGTTCTTC,CASSLVVGQGPYNEQFF
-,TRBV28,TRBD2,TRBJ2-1,TGTGCCAGCAGTCCGGGACTAGCGAGACCCTCCTACAATGAGCAGTTCTTC,CASSPGLARPSYNEQFF
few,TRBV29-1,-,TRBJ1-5,TGCAGCGTTTTGGGGGACGGGGGATTCAATCAGCCCCAGCATTTT,CSVLGDGGFNQPQHF
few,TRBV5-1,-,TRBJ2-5,TGCGCCAGCACGCCATGGGACTTTCAAGAGACCCAGTACTTC,CASTPWDFQETQYF
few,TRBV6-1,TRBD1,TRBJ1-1,TGTGCCAGCAGTGCCGGACAGGGGGGGACTGAAGCTTTCTTT,CASSAGQGGTEAFF
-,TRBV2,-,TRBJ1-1,TGTGCCAGCATTCTTGGGGGGCGGACTGAAGCTTTCTTT,CASILGGRTEAFF
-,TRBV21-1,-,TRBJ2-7,TGTGCCAGCAGCTTCTCCCTCGGGGCGGGGAGCGAGCAGTACTTC,CASSFSLGAGSEQYF
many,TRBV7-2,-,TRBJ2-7,TGTGCCAGCAGCTGGCCTGGACGAGGGCTTAGCGAGCAGTACTTC,CASSWPGRGLSEQYF
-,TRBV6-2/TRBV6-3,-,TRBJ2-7,TGTGCCAGCAGTTACCCCCCAGAAGTCTGCGAGCAGTACTTC,CASSYPPEVCEQYF
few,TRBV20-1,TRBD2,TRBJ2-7,TGCAGTGCTAGAGAGGCAACTAGCGGGAGGGGCGAGCAGTACTTC,CSAREATSGRGEQYF
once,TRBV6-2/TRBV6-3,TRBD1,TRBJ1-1,TGTGCCAGCAGTTGGGACAGGGCCTACGCTGAAGCTTTCTTT,CASSWDRAYAEAFF
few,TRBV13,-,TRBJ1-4,TGTGCCAGCAGCTTATACGATTCAACTAATGAAAAACTGTTTTTT,CASSLYDSTNEKLFF
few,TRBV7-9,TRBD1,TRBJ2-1,TGTGCCAGCAGGGACAGGTCTTACAATGAGCAGTTCTTC,CASRDRSYNEQFF
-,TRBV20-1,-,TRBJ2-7,TGCAGTGCTAGAGATTCGGGGTTGGTCGAGCAGTACTTC,CSARDSGLVEQYF
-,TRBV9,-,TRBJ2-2,TGTGCCAGCAGCGCAGAGGGGTTCGGGGAGCTGTTTTTT,CASSAEGFGELFF
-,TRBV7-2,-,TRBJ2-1,TGTGCCAGCAGCCCCCAGGACAGTACCTACAATGAGCAGTTCTTC,CASSPQDSTYNEQFF
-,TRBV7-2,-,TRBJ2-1,TGTGCCAGCAGCTTAGAAGGGACAACTTCCTACAATGAGCAGTTCTTC,CASSLEGTTSYNEQFF
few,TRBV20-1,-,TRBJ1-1,TGCAGTGCAAGATACACTGAAGCTTTCTTT,CSARYTEAFF